These 16 T cell receptor beta chains were sequenced from one sample in a study of CD8 T cells in ankylosing spondylitis. TCRdb reprocessed the 5' RACE reads via MiXCR and lists one record per CDR3 protein. The table includes over 150,000 distinct CDR3 sequences, around a sixth detected once. The sample comprised blood, either unsorted or a sorted T cell fraction (not recorded which). These receptors came from a male donor under 35 with ankylosing spondylitis or in good health (not recorded which).

In its sample, this clonotype was seen many times. The DNA for the CDR3 is TGCGCCAGCAGCCGGGACTCCTTCTACAATGAGCAGTTCTTC. It specifies CASSRDSFYNEQFF. The chain employs TRBV5-1 and TRBJ2-1; a possible D gene is TRBD2 (6 bases). The CDR3 length is 14 residues. Trimming cost V 4 bases and J 3 bases, with 11 bases left between them. Germline CDR1 reads SGHRS; CDR2 reads YFSETQ.

The table lists this clonotype with many counts. The gene calls are TRBV6-1 and TRBJ2-1; TRBD2 agrees at 9 bases. Germline V lookup: CDR1 MNHNS, CDR2 SASEGT. The CDR3 is made up of 14 amino acids. Trimming at V came to 6 bases and at J to 10 bases, leaving 10 bases not matched to a gene. Here the CDR3 DNA reads TGTGCCAGCAGAGAATTAGCGGGAGCTCAAGAGCAGTTCTTC. Translating it yields CASRELAGAQEQFF.

In its sample, this clonotype was seen many times. The V and J genes are TRBV6-5 and TRBJ2-4; TRBD1 might be the D (5 bases). The germline V gene has CDR1 MNHEY and CDR2 SVGAGI. V lost 5 bases to trimming and J lost 3 bases, with 14 bases between them. There are 15 residues in the CDR3. The CDR3: CASSDDSLYKNIQYF. In DNA, the CDR3 is TGTGCCAGCAGTGATGACAGTCTCTACAAAAACATTCAGTACTTC.

The chain is built from TRBV3-1 and TRBJ2-5, with no clear D. The germline V and J ends were trimmed by 1 base and 3 bases, with 6 bases remaining between them. Germline CDR1 and CDR2: LGHDT and YNNKEL (reference sequence). The CDR3 runs 13 residues. CDR3 in amino acids: CASSQVLEETQYF. In nucleotides, the CDR3 is TGTGCCAGCAGCCAAGTATTAGAAGAGACCCAGTACTTC.

This clonotype has a count of ten or more. V usage is TRBV12-3 or TRBV12-4 and J usage is TRBJ2-2; 11 bases match TRBD2. V lost 5 bases to trimming and J lost 6 bases; unmatched junction nucleotides: 8. CDR3 length equals 16 residues. CDR3 sequence: CASSPTSGRGPGELFF. The CDR3 nucleotides are TGTGCCAGCAGTCCAACTAGCGGGAGAGGTCCCGGGGAGCTGTTTTTT.

This clonotype has at least ten counts. This chain links TRBV7-9 with TRBJ2-1; TRBD2 aligns across 7 bases. Per germline, CDR1 SEHNR and CDR2 FQNEAQ (reference sequence). This CDR3 has 15 amino acids. J gave up 6 bases and V 0 bases, and 5 bases lay outside the gene matches. The chain's CDR3 is CASSLAGGPSNEQFF. The CDR3 nucleotides read TGTGCCAGCAGCTTAGCGGGAGGGCCTAGCAATGAGCAGTTCTTC. Combining the CDR3 with reference TRBV7-9 and TRBJ2-1 gives the whole variable domain DTGVSQNPRHKITKRGQNVTFRCDPISEHNRLYWYRQTLGQGPEFLTYFQNEAQLEKSRLLSDRFSAERPKGSFSTLEIQRTEQGDSAMYLCASSLAGGPSNEQFFGPGTRLTVL.

This clonotype was recorded at least ten times. The chain couples TRBV11-2 to TRBJ1-1; TRBD1 is a possible D gene (6 bases). Deletions cut 4 bases from V and 10 bases from J, with 16 bases between. This CDR3 spans 13 amino acids. Germline V CDR1 and CDR2: SGHAT, FQNNGV. The CDR3 DNA reads TGTGCCAGCAGCTGGGGGCCGGGAGGCAGAGCTTTCTTT. Translating gives CASSWGPGGRAFF.

This clonotype showed up many times. This chain uses TRBV5-1 with TRBJ1-1; D possibly corresponds to TRBD1 (5 bases). Per germline, CDR1 SGHRS and CDR2 YFSETQ. V lost 7 bases and J lost 0, with 7 bases in between. The CDR3 is 12 amino acids. The CDR3 loop reads CASGHLNTEAFF. The CDR3, as DNA: TGCGCCAGCGGACACTTGAACACTGAAGCTTTCTTT.

The V call is TRBV20-1, the J call TRBJ2-4, with 8 bases identical to TRBD2. Germline V gene lookup returns CDR1 DFQATT and CDR2 SNEGSKA (reference sequence). The CDR3 runs to 17 residues. J gave up 5 bases and V 6 bases, and 18 bases lay outside the gene matches. The chain's CDR3 is CSAARASGLALENIQYF. The CDR3 DNA reads as TGCAGTGCGGCACGAGCCTCTGGACTAGCTCTTGAAAACATTCAGTACTTC.

This clonotype was seen many times. This chain joins TRBV7-9 and TRBJ2-3; the D gene is possibly TRBD1 (6 bases). Germline V CDR1 and CDR2: SEHNR, FQNEAQ (reference sequence). V lost 5 bases, J lost 0 bases, and 12 bases lay in between. This CDR3 region has 15 residues. In DNA form, the CDR3 reads TGTGCCAGCAGCAGCCGGGACACCAGCACAGATACGCAGTATTTT. This gives the protein CASSSRDTSTDTQYF.

This chain uses TRBV20-1 with TRBJ2-1; TRBD2 aligns across 9 bases. The CDR3 extends over 17 amino acids. In germline, CDR1 is DFQATT, CDR2 SNEGSKA (reference sequence). J was trimmed by 4 bases and V by 0 bases; bases with no gene match: 10. The CDR3 DNA reads as TGCAGTGCTAGAGAATATAGCGGGAGAGGGTTGTACAATGAGCAGTTCTTC. Translation gives CSAREYSGRGLYNEQFF.

This clonotype has just a few counts. This rearrangement joins TRBV6-5 to TRBJ2-1; possible D gene TRBD2, 7 bases. The V and J ends lost 2 bases and 10 bases respectively, with 15 bases between them. The germline V gene encodes CDR1 MNHEY and CDR2 SVGAGI. The CDR3 spans 14 residues. Here the CDR3 reads CASSYPSGGSEQFF. CDR3 nucleotides: TGTGCCAGCAGTTACCCCTCGGGGGGCAGCGAGCAGTTCTTC.

V and J are TRBV2 and TRBJ2-7, with D possibly being TRBD2 (6 bases). The germline V gene encodes CDR1 SNHLY and CDR2 FYNNEI. The length of the CDR3 is 16 residues. V shed 4 bases and J shed 4 bases, with 20 bases lying between them. The CDR3 coding sequence is TGTGCCAGCAGTGTCGAGGAGGGCACCTCGGCGTACGAGCAGTACTTC. Translated, it gives CASSVEEGTSAYEQYF.

This clonotype was seen repeatedly, ten times or more. The V call is TRBV6-5, the J call TRBJ2-6; 9 bases are a match to TRBD1. V lost 6 bases to trimming and J lost 3 bases; unmatched junction nucleotides: 3. This CDR3 comprises 15 residues. Germline CDR1 reads MNHEY; CDR2 reads SVGAGI. CDR3 coding DNA: TGTGCCAGCAGGGGACAGGGAGATGGGGCCAACGTCCTGACTTTC. Translated: CASRGQGDGANVLTF.

This clonotype was detected only a few times. The rearrangement uses TRBV6-2 or TRBV6-3 and TRBJ1-1, with D hard to call. This CDR3 comprises 15 residues. Trimming removed 6 bases at V and 0 bases at J, with 14 bases between. Germline V gives CDR1 MNHEY, CDR2 SVGEGT. In DNA, the CDR3 is TGTGCCAGCAGCTGGGCAGAAAAAATGAACACTGAAGCTTTCTTT. Translating gives CASSWAEKMNTEAFF.

This clonotype was detected ten times or more. This chain connects TRBV12-3 or TRBV12-4 to TRBJ2-5; D is possibly TRBD1 (6 bases). V was pared by 8 bases and J by 1 base, with 8 bases between. The CDR3 extends over 12 amino acids. In DNA, the CDR3 is TGTGCCAGCGGACAGCTCCAAGAGACCCAGTACTTC. This codes for CASGQLQETQYF.